This T cell receptor (beta chain) comes out of a study of blood T cells in healthy people across ages. This clonotype was seen a handful of times. Per germline, CDR1 MGHRA and CDR2 YSYEKL. The CDR3 extends over 14 amino acids. The V and J ends lost 4 bases and 1 base respectively, with 10 bases between them. Per sample, no less than 5.5 micrograms of total RNA were extracted. Primed by a sample-barcoded 5' primer and a J-beta primer mix, a second PCR proceeded for about 6 to 11 cycles. TCRdb used MiXCR to reprocess the 5' RACE reads, holding one entry per CDR3 protein. This sample has about 1 million distinct CDR3 sequences, with less than 50% found just once.

This sequence joins TRBV4-1 and TRBJ1-1; no reliable D call. The sequenced sample consisted of blood. The origin of this receptor is a woman aged 55-69 years in good health. The CDR3 loop reads CASSPKGPNTEAFF. The CDR3 DNA is TGCGCCAGCAGCCCCAAAGGCCCGAACACTGAAGCTTTCTTT.